This record looks at one TCR beta chain sequence and its context. Study processing details: By means of reference gene primer amplification, nucleated cell counts were estimated. Assay: immunoSEQ multiplex PCR; the TCRdb copy retains only in-frame clones and omits some. That table furnishes V, J and clone size, whereas the DNA furnished D and trimming. Among over 150,000 clones, around 81% were seen once, and the ten largest hold roughly 8.8%. The CDR3 runs 14 residues. Germline CDR1 and CDR2: LNHDA and SQIVND (reference sequence). V was trimmed by 3 bases and J by 2 bases, leaving 11 bases between them. Seattle participants joined during active infection and were tracked over time. This sample was included in a study of blood T cell repertoires in COVID-19. Study-wide context: T cells, B-cell-depleted T cells, or PBMCs provided the cDNA or gDNA that served as material.

The source material was peripheral blood. The chain is built from TRBV19 and TRBJ2-7; a possible D gene is TRBD1 (5 bases). The source of this sequence is a woman older than 75 with COVID-19, enrolled during active disease. CDR3 DNA sequence: TGTGCCAGTAGTATCCCAGGGATCCCCTACGAGCAGTACTTC. It translates to CASSIPGIPYEQYF.